Included here is one TCR beta chain sequence, with context. The data derive from a study of STAT5B mutations in CD4+ large granular lymphocyte leukemia. The method was immunoSEQ multiplex PCR; TCRdb's version includes in-frame clones alone and lacks a portion of them. Among a few thousand clones listed, roughly 84% were seen once. Germline V CDR1 and CDR2: SGHRS, YFSETQ. The CDR3 loop spans 15 amino acids. V gave up 4 bases and J gave up 1 base, with 14 bases separating them. Material for sequencing was PBMCs. This sequence originates from a woman in her 70s with CD4+ T-cell large granular lymphocyte leukemia. This sequence joins TRBV5-1 and TRBJ1-1; a possible D gene is TRBD1 (6 bases). This CDR3 is CASSLLWGANTEAFF. CDR3 sequence (DNA): TGCGCCAGCAGCCTGCTCTGGGGGGCGAACACTGAAGCTTTCTTT.